Listed below are T cell receptor beta chains from one sample, sequenced in a study of preoperative IRX-2 immunotherapy in early breast cancer. The repertoire was sequenced with immunoSEQ multiplex PCR; TCRdb's copy has only in-frame clones and lacks some. The table shows 55,000 to 70,000 clones, with approximately 94% occurring only once. The sample was collected from a patient treated with IRX-2 immunotherapy. All receptors come from a human donor with breast cancer. The CDR3 runs from the conserved cysteine through the conserved F or W. D genes are given only for firm matches. Clone size is given for some rows only: seen once, a few or many times, or a class if the clone is expanded.

v_gene	d_gene	j_gene	abundance	CDR3aa	CDR3nt
TRBV6-1	-	TRBJ1-2	-	CASSPTVDYGYTF	TGTGCCAGCAGTCCGACAGTCGACTACGGCTACACCTTC
TRBV10-3	-	TRBJ1-2	-	CAISAVANGYTF	TGTGCCATCAGTGCCGTCGCTAATGGCTACACCTTC
TRBV7-2	-	TRBJ2-5	-	CASSLVPGTAPPETQYF	TGTGCCAGCAGCTTAGTGCCGGGGACTGCCCCCCCGGAGACCCAGTACTTC
TRBV7-9	-	TRBJ2-3	-	CASHSRDLTDTQYF	TGTGCCAGCCACAGTCGGGATCTCACAGATACGCAGTATTTT
TRBV5-4	TRBD2	TRBJ2-5	-	CASSTPLAGGPGTQYF	TGTGCCAGCAGCACCCCCCTAGCGGGAGGGCCCGGGACCCAGTACTTC
TRBV5-4	-	TRBJ2-3	-	CASSLDRGFSQDTQYF	TGTGCCAGCAGCTTGGATCGGGGTTTTTCACAAGATACGCAGTATTTT
TRBV7-9	-	TRBJ2-7	-	CASSLEGSYLSYEQYF	TGTGCCAGCAGCTTAGAGGGAAGTTACCTCTCCTACGAGCAGTACTTC
TRBV5-1	-	TRBJ2-1	-	CASSLRAYNEQFF	TGCGCCAGCAGCTTGAGGGCCTACAATGAGCAGTTCTTC
TRBV5-1	-	TRBJ2-7	once	CASSLRPSYEQYF	TGCGCCAGCAGCTTGAGGCCCTCCTACGAGCAGTACTTC
TRBV7-2	-	TRBJ2-7	-	CASSLRFSANEQYF	TGTGCCAGCAGCTTGAGATTTTCGGCGAACGAGCAGTACTTC
TRBV28	-	TRBJ1-5	once	CASRWTDSNQPQHF	TGTGCCAGCAGGTGGACGGATAGCAATCAGCCCCAGCATTTT
TRBV4-3	TRBD1	TRBJ1-4	-	CASSQDRGSEKLFF	TGCGCCAGCAGCCAGGACAGGGGTTCCGAAAAACTGTTTTTT
TRBV28	-	TRBJ1-4	-	CASSPGRYDEKLFF	TGTGCCAGCAGTCCAGGGCGGTACGATGAAAAACTGTTTTTT
TRBV5-1	-	TRBJ2-1	-	CASSLPPSYSEQFF	TGCGCCAGCAGCTTGCCCCCATCCTACAGTGAGCAGTTCTTC
TRBV5-1	-	TRBJ1-2	-	CASSFGGGHSYGYTF	TGCGCCAGCAGCTTCGGCGGCGGCCACTCATATGGCTACACCTTC
TRBV6-6	-	TRBJ1-4	-	CASSKTDRANEKLFF	TGTGCCAGCAGCAAAACAGACAGAGCTAATGAAAAACTGTTTTTT
TRBV6-5	-	TRBJ2-3	-	CASRSPKGPSDTQYF	TGTGCCAGCAGATCCCCCAAGGGACCGTCAGATACGCAGTATTTT
TRBV28	-	TRBJ1-5	-	CASRQGGLMQPQHF	TGTGCCAGCAGGCAGGGTGGGTTGATGCAGCCCCAGCATTTT
TRBV28	-	TRBJ2-2	-	CASSFPQGGIAGYTGELFF	TGTGCCAGCAGTTTTCCCCAGGGGGGGATAGCGGGATACACCGGGGAGCTGTTTTTT
TRBV19	-	TRBJ1-5	-	CASSMNRPRYSNQPQHF	TGTGCCAGTAGTATGAATCGGCCAAGATATAGCAATCAGCCCCAGCATTTT
TRBV18	TRBD2	TRBJ2-7	-	CASSPLGLAGGYEQYF	TGTGCCAGCTCGCCCTTGGGACTAGCGGGAGGGTACGAGCAGTACTTC
TRBV4-2	TRBD1	TRBJ2-5	-	CASSQGGQGRETQYF	TGTGCCAGCAGCCAAGGAGGACAGGGTCGGGAGACCCAGTACTTC
TRBV28	TRBD2	TRBJ2-7	-	CASKIAGFSYEQYF	TGTGCCAGCAAAATAGCGGGTTTTTCCTACGAGCAGTACTTC
TRBV19	-	TRBJ1-1	once	CASSRRGNTEAFF	TGTGCCAGTAGTCGGAGGGGAAACACTGAAGCTTTCTTT
TRBV10-3	TRBD2	TRBJ2-1	-	CAIGGGSSEQFF	TGTGCCATCGGGGGGGGGAGCAGTGAGCAGTTCTTC
TRBV6-1	TRBD1	TRBJ2-7	-	CATRQGLPYEQYF	TGTGCCACCAGACAGGGGCTCCCTTACGAGCAGTACTTC